This T cell receptor beta chain was sequenced in a study of blood T cell repertoires in COVID-19 (dated by TCRdb to 2020 to 2022). Context from the whole study: Samples from collaborators originated in the United States, Italy and Spain and spanned both the acute and convalescent phases of COVID-19. The material from the prospective study consisted of cDNA or gDNA derived from T cells, B-cell-depleted T cells, or PBMCs. Deeply sampled blood TCRbeta repertoires from subjects exposed to, actively infected with, or recovered from COVID-19 were included in the dataset. The repertoires were released in a freely available public database meant as a resource for research on the immune response to SARS-CoV-2. Samples were obtained from the ongoing ImmuneRACE study (first 160 participants) and from 950 to 1,500 subjects provided by 6 global collaborators. A de-identified subject ID, COVID-19 status, age in years and sex were almost always included in the sample metadata. HLA class I and class II types, where available, came from metadata supplied by the sample provider rather than from assay-based typing.

Concerning this clone: The specificity of this receptor is unknown. No clone much larger than this one lies a single base away; base qualities are absent.

V is pared back by 5 bases and J by 9 bases, with 19 bases lying between the germline termini. CDR1 and CDR2 are drawn from the germline V gene: KGHDR, SFDVKD. The CDR3 contains 15 residues, cysteine and phenylalanine counted. CDR3 DNA is the only sequence kept; it has 45 bases, read in frame from the first base. General findings and caveats noted by the study authors: Clinical and demographic metadata were provided uncurated, with the amount varying by source and participant.

TCRbeta CDR3 regions were amplified from genomic DNA by means of the immunoSEQ Assay, a bias-controlled multiplex PCR. The original pipeline was this. The number of nucleated cells in each sample was estimated from the amplification of reference gene primers within the assay. Sequence reads were collapsed and filtered to measure the absolute abundance of every unique TCRbeta CDR3 rearrangement. For each sample, productive Simpson clonality was calculated by taking the square root of Simpson's diversity index across productive rearrangements. Here the immuneACCESS table is served through TCRdb, limited to in-frame sequences with V and J called. Missing clones are a known gap in these copies; in checked studies unresolved V genes cover under half, and the rest lacks a known reason. Clone size and the V and J calls come from that table; the DNA yielded D and trimming. The sample table records a few hundred thousand clones; around 83% of these occur just once. Together, the top ten hold about 1.2% of the sample.

Collaborating institutions collected whole blood in K2EDTA tubes following their own protocols. For TCRbeta analysis, collaborators shipped samples in one of three forms: frozen whole blood, isolated PBMCs, or DNA extracted from either of those sample types. The chain joins TRBV24-1 to TRBJ2-1; a tentative D call is TRBD2 (6 bases match). This TCR came from a woman between 45 and 60 years old with acute or convalescent COVID-19. The sequenced material came from peripheral blood. The CDR3 protein is CATSALGTDTGEQFF. The nucleotide sequence is given as TGTGCCACCAGTGCCCTTGGGACTGATACAGGTGAGCAGTTCTTC.